The sequence of this T cell receptor (beta chain) was determined in a study of cytomegalovirus exposure and HLA in healthy donors. Vbeta (60) and Jbeta (13) primers were used in the PCR. Profiling relied on immunoSEQ multiplex PCR, and the TCRdb table lists in-frame clones only, not all of them. Of roughly 150,000 clones in the sample, roughly four fifths were seen once. This clone has only a few counts. Antigen: not known. One junction end does not reproduce the germline sequence, and a read error may be involved. Study conclusions and caveats: The likely explanation for a cluster of highly shared sequence variants was sequencing artifact.

This CDR3 is 16 amino acids long. From germline, CDR1 is SEHNR and CDR2 FQNEAQ (reference sequence). The sequenced sample was PBMCs. This TCR was sampled from a man between 40 and 49 years old in good health and CMV-seronegative. The V gene is TRBV7-9, the J gene TRBJ1-3; the D gene is possibly TRBD1 (6 bases). The CDR3 coding sequence is TGTTCCAGCAGCCATCACCCGACAGGCTCTGGAAACACCATATATTTT. Protein product: CSSSHHPTGSGNTIYF.